The subject of this entry is one T cell receptor beta chain. The CDR3 runs to 14 residues. V was trimmed by 4 bases and J by 2 bases, leaving 6 bases between them. The germline V gene encodes CDR1 SGHVS and CDR2 FQNEAQ. This sample was taken from a study of blood T cell repertoires in COVID-19. Profiling relied on immunoSEQ multiplex PCR, and the TCRdb table lists in-frame clones only, not all of them. This table has some 230,000 clones, roughly 83% appearing once. The chain uses TRBV7-8 and TRBJ1-6; D not certain. This sequence was found in a woman between 40 and 55 years old with acute COVID-19. Specimen: PBMCs or T cells enriched from blood (not recorded which). This CDR3 reads CASSYDTYNSPLHF. The CDR3 nucleotides read TGTGCCAGCAGCTACGACACCTATAATTCACCCCTCCACTTT.